Following are 29 T cell receptor delta chains from one sample sequenced in a study of gamma-delta T cells after stem cell transplantation. TCRdb repeated clone calling on the RT-PCR reads with CATT. The table lists about 2,500 delta-chain clones, 20% to 25% of them singletons, with less than 30% in the top ten. What was sequenced was gamma-delta T cells. These receptor sequences come from a human donor. It is not recorded whose cells these are; they may come from a transplant donor.

The genes are TRDV1 and TRDJ1, with 12 positions matching TRDD3. The V gene's germline CDR1 is TSWWSYY and CDR2 QGS. After removal of 0 bases from V and 3 bases from J, the junction contained 17 bases not matched to a gene. CDR3 length equals 21 residues. The CDR3 nucleotides read TGTGCTCTTGGGGAACTATCCTACGTGATTACTGGGGGATACCCAGCCGATAAACTCATCTTT. This codes for CALGELSYVITGGYPADKLIF.

On this clone itself: A far larger clone is one nucleotide away, so this likely arose from a read error. The chain has TRDV1 and TRDJ1, with 9 bases fitting TRDD3. The CDR3 extends over 27 amino acids. In germline, CDR1 is TSWWSYY, CDR2 QGS. After removal of 4 bases from V and 3 bases from J, the junction contained 42 bases not matched to a gene. For the CDR3, the DNA is TGTGCTCTTGGGGCAAAAGCCGGGCCGACCTTCCCTTCCGTCCAATACCCTGGGGGATTATACGCCGATAAACTCATCTTT. Amino acids: CALGAKAGPTFPSVQYPGGLYADKLIF.

This clone is medium-sized. Its ends do not fully match the called genes, so a read error is possible. The chain employs TRDV1 and TRDJ1, with TRDD3 matching over 12 bases. CDR3 size: 21 residues. Germline CDR1 reads TSWWSYY; CDR2 reads QGS. CDR3 nucleotide sequence: TGTGCTCTTGGTGAACCCCCCCTTCCGTTTCTACTGGGGGATACTGTATCGAAACTCATCTTT. This sequence encodes CALGEPPLPFLLGDTVSKLIF.

The J gene is TRDJ1, the V gene TRDV1; D perhaps matches TRDD3 (6 bases). The CDR3 runs to 21 residues. Trimming stripped 2 bases from V and 0 bases from J, with 28 bases between. CDR1 TSWWSYY and CDR2 QGS come from the germline V gene. The CDR3, as DNA: TGTGCTCTTGGGGAATTCCCTCGGGGGCCTTCGGGTTGGGGGTACACCGATAAACTCATCTTT. Translation: CALGEFPRGPSGWGYTDKLIF.

The table lists this clone with a few counts. A read error is the likely source, as a far larger clone sits one nucleotide away. Additional DNA sequences in this sample encode the identical CDR3. V is TRDV1 and J is TRDJ1; TRDD3 matches 13 bases. V shed 3 bases, J shed 0 bases, and the junction held 19 bases outside the gene matches. The CDR3 covers 22 residues. Germline assignment: CDR1 TSWWSYY and CDR2 QGS. The CDR3: CALGEPFYGGYWGIRYTDKLIF. CDR3 DNA sequence: TGTGCTCTTGGGGAGCCCTTCTACGGGGGTTACTGGGGGATACGGTACACCGATAAACTCATCTTT.

The chain is built from TRDV1 and TRDJ1, with 11 bases that match TRDD3. The CDR3 is made up of 25 amino acids. J lost 2 bases, V lost 0 bases, and 29 bases had no gene match. CDR1 is TSWWSYY and CDR2 is QGS in the germline V gene. CDR3 bases: TGTGCTCTTGGGGAACTCTATGAAAGGCCGTTTCCTACAGCTGGGGGATACCGTAATACCGATAAACTCATCTTT. It yields the protein CALGELYERPFPTAGGYRNTDKLIF.

Comments on this clone: This probably arose from a read error, given a far larger clone one base away. This chain links TRDV2 with TRDJ1, with 11 bases matching TRDD3. In germline, CDR1 is GEAIGNYY, CDR2 EKD. The CDR3 extends over 18 amino acids. With V trimmed by 4 bases and J by 0 bases, 12 bases remained unmatched. CDR3 coding DNA: TGTGCCTGTGAGCGACTGGGGGATAGGGACCAAAACACCGATAAACTCATCTTT. This sequence encodes CACERLGDRDQNTDKLIF.

The chain is built from TRDV1 and TRDJ1; 7 bases align to TRDD2. V shed 3 bases and J 2 bases; nucleotides not matched to a gene: 18. The CDR3 is made up of 19 amino acids. The germline CDR1 and CDR2 sequences are TSWWSYY and QGS. CDR3 loop: CALGDRFLREWGSTDKLIF. CDR3 in DNA: TGTGCTCTTGGGGATCGGTTCCTACGTGAGTGGGGTTCAACCGATAAACTCATCTTT.

This clone was found a few times. The genes are TRDV1 and TRDJ1, with D perhaps matching TRDD3 (5 bases). Germline CDR1 and CDR2: TSWWSYY and QGS. The length of the CDR3 is 18 residues. Trimming cost V 0 bases and J 3 bases, with 20 bases left between them. The CDR3 region is CALGELLANWTHPDKLIF. The DNA of the CDR3 is TGTGCTCTTGGGGAACTCCTTGCGAACTGGACTCACCCCGATAAACTCATCTTT.

With regard to this clone: Additional DNA sequences in this sample encode the identical CDR3. The genes are TRDV1 and TRDJ1; 8 nucleotides line up with TRDD2. This CDR3 spans 22 amino acids. Trimming took 3 bases from V and 0 from J; bases not matched to a gene: 24. Per germline, CDR1 TSWWSYY and CDR2 QGS. The CDR3: CALGETTSYPLSGGSYTDKLIF. The CDR3 coding sequence is TGTGCTCTTGGGGAGACGACTTCCTACCCCCTAAGTGGGGGCTCGTACACCGATAAACTCATCTTT.

The chain combines TRAV29/DV5 with TRDJ1; D remains ambiguous. The CDR3 loop spans 18 amino acids. V was trimmed by 0 bases and J by 0 bases, leaving 21 bases between them. Germline lookup yields CDR1 NSMFDY and CDR2 ISSIKDK. The CDR3 here is CAASGGRSPPLYTDKLIF. In DNA, the CDR3 is TGTGCAGCAAGCGGCGGGCGAAGTCCTCCTCTTTACACCGATAAACTCATCTTT.

This clone was found a few times. A far larger clone lies a single base away; this is likely a read error. The same CDR3 arises from other DNA sequences in this sample as well. The rearrangement uses TRDV1 and TRDJ1; perhaps TRDD3 as D (6 bases). V was pared by 2 bases and J by 0 bases, with 16 bases between. Germline V gene sequence: CDR1 TSWWSYY, CDR2 QGS. There are 17 residues in the CDR3. DNA of the CDR3: TGTGCTCTTGGGGAATGGGGCGGGGGACAGTACACCGATAAACTCATCTTT. Translated: CALGEWGGGQYTDKLIF.

The chain couples TRDV1 to TRDJ1, with D unresolved. V was trimmed by 4 bases and J by 0 bases, leaving 12 bases between them. Germline V gene lookup returns CDR1 TSWWSYY and CDR2 QGS. The CDR3 length is 15 residues. CDR3 residues: CALGVAVSYTDKLIF. In DNA form, the CDR3 reads TGTGCTCTTGGGGTGGCTGTATCTTACACCGATAAACTCATCTTT.

Turning to this clone: Just one base apart from a much larger clone, this may be a read error. DNA of the CDR3: TGTGCTCTTAGGGAACCGCCACCTTCCTTAGGGGGATACCTACTAGGCTCCTGGGACACCCGACAGATGTTTTTC. Translating it yields CALREPPPSLGGYLLGSWDTRQMFF. The V gene is TRDV1, the J gene TRDJ3, with TRDD3 matching 9 bases. This CDR3 has 25 residues. The V gene's germline CDR1 is TSWWSYY and CDR2 QGS.

In regard to this clone: Just one base apart from a much larger clone, this may be a read error. J is TRDJ1 and V is TRDV1, with TRDD3 matching over 9 bases. Losses at the gene ends were 5 bases for V and 0 bases for J; bases not matched to a gene: 13. This CDR3 has 18 amino acids. CDR1 and CDR2 (germline): TSWWSYY, QGS. CDR3 nucleotide sequence: TGTGCTCTTGGGACCCTACTGGGGGACCACGAGTACACCGATAAACTCATCTTT. Amino acids: CALGTLLGDHEYTDKLIF.

This clone turned up a few times. A read error likely explains why the TCRdb protein, taken from a much larger clone, differs from this DNA's translation at residue 14; the protein shown is translated from the DNA. The chain recombines TRDV1 with TRDJ1; 8 bases align to TRDD3. CDR1 is TSWWSYY and CDR2 is QGS in the germline V gene. Trimming at V came to 5 bases and at J to 0 bases, leaving 26 bases not matched to a gene. This CDR3 is 22 amino acids long. DNA for the CDR3: TGTGCTCTTGGGACTAAGGGACGTCCCTTTTACTGGGGGGTACGCAACACCGATAAACTCATCTTT. Translating it yields CALGTKGRPFYWGVRNTDKLIF.

The table lists this clone with a few counts. The chain couples TRDV1 to TRDJ1; possibly TRDD3 for D (5 bases). This CDR3 contains 18 residues. The V end lost 1 base, the J end lost 0 bases, and 18 bases lay between the germline ends. CDR1 is TSWWSYY and CDR2 is QGS in the germline V gene. The CDR3 loop is CALGEHGMAPTNTDKLIF. The CDR3 nucleotides read TGTGCTCTTGGGGAACACGGGATGGCCCCCACTAACACCGATAAACTCATCTTT.

Judged by abundance, this clone is medium-sized. This chain uses TRDV3 with TRDJ1, with D tentatively TRDD2 (5 bases). Germline V lookup: CDR1 TVYSNPD, CDR2 GDNSRS (reference sequence). CDR3 size: 17 residues. V was shortened by 2 bases and J by 0 bases, with 22 bases between the two germline ends. The CDR3 reads CAFDQPTRPRYTDKLIF. The CDR3, as DNA: TGTGCCTTTGACCAACCTACCCGACCAAGGTACACCGATAAACTCATCTTT.

This clone came up a few times. The chain carries TRDV1 and TRDJ1; TRDD3 aligns across 8 bases. V lost 3 bases to trimming and J lost 0 bases; unmatched junction nucleotides: 24. Germline CDR1 TSWWSYY, CDR2 QGS. This CDR3 comprises 22 residues. CDR3 bases: TGTGCTCTTGGGGAGCCACGCCTTCGCAGCGGGATACGCGCACCGTACACCGATAAACTCATCTTT. This gives the protein CALGEPRLRSGIRAPYTDKLIF.

In its sample, this clone ranks as medium-sized (0.01 to 0.1%). V gene TRDV2 combines with J gene TRDJ1; 7 nucleotides align to TRDD3. Germline V lookup: CDR1 GEAIGNYY, CDR2 EKD. This CDR3 contains 15 residues. The junction had 10 bases not matched to a gene; V was cut back by 3 bases and J by 4 bases. The CDR3 DNA sequence: TGTGCCTGTGACCCCGGAGGATACGGTGGCGATAAACTCATCTTT. Residues: CACDPGGYGGDKLIF.

On this clone itself: Germline is not matched at one junction end, which may reflect a read error. The chain couples TRDV1 to TRDJ1; 9 bases fit TRDD3. The germline V gene has CDR1 TSWWSYY and CDR2 QGS. This CDR3 spans 18 amino acids. The CDR3 protein is CAPGEGTYGRGDTGKLIF. The CDR3 bases are TGTGCTCCTGGGGAAGGTACCTACGGTAGGGGGGATACAGGTAAACTCATCTTT.

The chain combines TRDV1 with TRDJ1; D is possibly TRDD3 (5 bases). Trimming left V 2 bases short and J 0 bases short, with 28 bases between. CDR3 length: 21 amino acids. Germline values: CDR1 TSWWSYY, CDR2 QGS. The CDR3: CALGENKAGYGWSGNTDKLIF. The CDR3 coding sequence is TGTGCTCTTGGGGAAAACAAAGCAGGGTACGGATGGTCGGGGAACACCGATAAACTCATCTTT.

The chain links TRDV1 to TRDJ4, with a possible D match to TRDD3 (6 bases). Per the germline V gene, CDR1 is TSWWSYY and CDR2 is QGS. The CDR3 has 19 amino acids. Trimming took off 2 bases at V and 3 bases at J, with 28 bases between the two ends. The CDR3 spells CALGECRFPRAGDGGPLIF. The CDR3 coding sequence is TGTGCTCTTGGGGAATGTAGATTTCCCAGAGCTGGGGACGGGGGACCCCTGATCTTT.

Points on this clone: A far larger clone lies a single base away; this is likely a read error. The genes are TRDV1 and TRDJ1; 12 bases match TRDD3. The CDR3 has 18 amino acids. CDR1 is TSWWSYY and CDR2 is QGS in the germline V gene. V trimming: 4 bases; J trimming: 7 bases; junction bases outside the gene matches: 16. The CDR3 loop reads CALGVPSVLGDTLRKLIF. DNA of the CDR3: TGTGCTCTTGGGGTTCCCTCGGTACTGGGGGATACATTACGTAAACTCATCTTT.

In its sample, this clone is medium-sized. The rearrangement joins TRDV1 to TRDJ1, with TRDD3 matching 7 bases. Germline V gene lookup returns CDR1 TSWWSYY and CDR2 QGS. This CDR3 has 17 residues. V shed 2 bases, J shed 2 bases, and the junction held 11 bases outside the gene matches. The CDR3 DNA reads TGTGCTCTTGGGGAATATTCCCCGGGGGATGGGACCGATAAACTCATCTTT. Protein: CALGEYSPGDGTDKLIF.

The table lists this clone with a few counts. The chain recombines TRDV1 with TRDJ1; 8 bases are shared with TRDD3. Germline-derived CDR1 and CDR2 are TSWWSYY and QGS. CDR3 length: 17 residues. The trim removed 4 bases at V and 7 bases at J, leaving 17 bases unmatched. The CDR3 DNA reads as TGTGCTCTTGGGGGGTCTTCCTCTGGGGGGATAAAAAGTAAACTCATCTTT. Encoded protein: CALGGSSSGGIKSKLIF.

This clone was detected only a few times. V usage is TRDV1 and J usage is TRDJ1; 8 bases match TRDD3. Trimming cost V 2 bases and J 2 bases; bases outside gene matches: 10. From germline, CDR1 is TSWWSYY and CDR2 QGS. There are 17 residues in the CDR3. The CDR3 is CALGEMLSYWGTDKLIF. The CDR3 bases are TGTGCTCTTGGGGAAATGCTATCGTACTGGGGGACCGATAAACTCATCTTT.

This clone is termed medium-sized. One end of the junction is discordant with germline, which a read error may explain. This sequence joins TRDV3 and TRDJ1; TRDD3 matches at 7 bases. CDR3 length equals 19 residues. The germline V gene encodes CDR1 TVYSNPD and CDR2 GDNSRS (reference sequence). The CDR3 loop reads CAFKGPVLRGIRNTDKLIF. The CDR3 DNA is TGTGCGTTTAAGGGGCCGGTACTCCGGGGGATTCGAAACACCGATAAACTCATCTTT. Together with reference TRDV3 and TRDJ1, the CDR3 gives the full variable domain: CDKVTQSSPDQTVASGSEVVLLCTYDTVYSNPDLFWYRIRPDYSFQFVFYGDNSRSEGADFTQGRFSVKHILTQKAFHLVISPVRTEDSATYYCAFKGPVLRGIRNTDKLIFGKGTRVTVEP.

Judged by abundance, this clone is large (0.1 to 1%). Other DNA variants within this sample encode the same CDR3. This chain connects TRDV1 to TRDJ1; 11 bases match TRDD3. This CDR3 is 22 amino acids long. Per germline, CDR1 TSWWSYY and CDR2 QGS. Unmatched junction bases numbered 27, after V lost 5 bases and J lost 4 bases. CDR3 region: CALGNWVPTGVLTGGYNDKLIF. CDR3 sequence (DNA): TGTGCTCTTGGGAACTGGGTTCCCACCGGGGTCCTTACTGGGGGATATAACGATAAACTCATCTTT.